This TCR beta chain originates from a study of T-cell reconstitution after alpha-beta-depleted transplantation in children. General observations from the study: For some patients, TCRbeta diversity was high at day 60 because of recipient T cells and thymic progenitors that survived. Roughly two months post-transplant, alpha-beta T cells reportedly originated from several hundred graft clones that had expanded. Most T-cell counts and diversity one year after the transplant came from T cells that were newly produced.

TCRbeta library construction was performed incorporating unique molecular identifiers. TCRdb re-derived calls from the PCR reads in MiXCR, one entry per CDR3 protein. The table shows some 300,000 distinct CDR3 sequences, with 6.5% to 9% occurring only once. This clonotype was counted only a few times. Its target is not known. The V end lost 3 bases, the J end lost 4 bases, and 18 bases lay between the germline ends. Germline CDR1 MDHEN, CDR2 SYDVKM. CDR3 size: 16 residues. Sequenced material: peripheral blood, taken 360 days after TCRalphabeta/CD19-depleted stem cell transplant. The V gene is TRBV28, the J gene TRBJ1-2; D gene uncertain. The TCR sequence derives from a female patient aged 2-15 years who had a stem cell transplant for Fanconi anemia, so the T cells may come from the graft donor. The CDR3, as DNA: TGTGCCAGCAGTTTCCCCGCGTCGGGCGCTACCTATGGCTACACCTTC. This codes for CASSFPASGATYGYTF.